This TCR beta chain was sequenced for a study of cytomegalovirus exposure and HLA in healthy donors (dated by TCRdb to 2016 to 2017). Regarding the research as a whole: An earlier analysis of several hundred of the donors reported approximately 300 Gb of sequence data and 95 million to 120 million unique TCR beta sequences obtained from about 170 million T cells. All discovery cohort repertoires had been generated on a single sequencing platform. The T cell repertoires of around 730 subjects were profiled by immunosequencing and related to cytomegalovirus serostatus. About 280 gigabases of sequencing data and around 88 million unique TCR sequences made up an early release that covered roughly 670 HLA-typed donors. An earlier analysis of some 600 of the donors applied high-throughput TCR beta sequencing to assess whether each TCR beta V gene segment acted as functional or pseudogenic. Rather than drawing on any new phenotypic data, the later analysis identified candidate immune exposures from TCR beta sequences and the way those sequences occurred across donors. To predict cytomegalovirus infection status, the study combined high-throughput TCR immunosequencing, statistical association of individual TCRs with disease status, and machine learning. Of the roughly 400 genotyped donors, around 81% fell in the genetic ancestry cluster associated with self-reported Caucasian donors. Donor age, sex, ethnicity and CMV serostatus were collected together with the repertoire data. Among about 400 genotyped donors of the cohort, an average of roughly 230,000 unique TCR beta nucleotide sequences was sequenced per donor, of which 15% to 20% were non-productive. Besides the first cohort of roughly 700 subjects, a separate validation cohort made up of 120 different subjects was used. Class I and class II HLA loci were covered by the typing at four-digit resolution. Typing coverage varied by locus: roughly 629-640 donors for A, B, C, DRB1 and DQB1; around 560 for DQA1; about 600 for DPA1; roughly 450 for DPB1. A later analysis re-analyzed previously published TCR beta repertoires from 650 to 800 donors and added high-resolution HLA genotyping to study TCR occurrence patterns. Genome-wide SNP genotypes for about 60% of the 666 donors were used in a later genetic analysis, which treated that subset as a discovery cohort. The study was designed to test whether signatures of past pathogen exposure could be identified by cataloging public T cell receptors. Four to six DR-DQ haplotypes were handled as single units for association and clustering because linkage in the cohort was strong.

Libraries were prepared through the immunoSEQ multiplex PCR assay. A mixture of 60 forward primers for TCR Vbeta segments and 13 reverse primers for TCR Jbeta segments was used in the multiplex PCR. Amplification of the CDR3 region of rearranged TCR beta genes was performed with a multiplex PCR assay on genomic DNA. The Illumina HiSeq System was used to sequence the amplified TCR beta libraries as 87-base-pair reads. The published analysis was carried out like this. A later analysis tallied around 80 million unique TCR beta chains across the approximately 670 repertoires, and approximately 12 million of those chains were shared by two or more donors. A nearest-neighbor algorithm error-corrected the raw reads and collapsed the reads into unique sequences, merging closely related sequences to remove PCR and sequencing errors. To assign V, D and J gene segments, CDR3 sequences were aligned to IMGT reference sequences. Each retained sequence needed at least a six-nucleotide match to both a V gene segment and a J gene segment. A rearrangement was called productive if the CDR3 had no stop codons and remained in frame with V and J, and every other rearrangement was called non-productive. Following IMGT convention, CDR3 was defined as the stretch from the second conserved V-encoded cysteine up to the conserved J-encoded phenylalanine. The earlier analysis of approximately 590 of the donors excluded any sequence lacking an unambiguous match to a single V gene segment. An earlier analysis of just under 600 of the donors called V segments functional above 56.7% productive rearrangements and segregating when the between-donor standard deviation exceeded 5%. A statistical classification framework was built to diagnose cytomegalovirus status from the catalog of TCR beta chain sequences. In a later analysis, V and J genes were assigned by comparing TCR nucleotide sequences against IMGT/GENE-DB human TR gene sequences. A later analysis assigned CDR3 sequences and most-parsimonious VDJ recombination scenarios with the TCRdist pipeline. In a later analysis, each TCR beta chain was defined by its CDR3 amino acid sequence together with its V-gene family, and reads lacking a unique V-gene family were excluded. In a later analysis, nearly 600 highly shared, low-generation-probability nucleotide sequences were removed to address suspected cross-contamination and a sequencing artifact. In a later analysis, a clonal expansion index was calculated for each public chain from normalized within-repertoire ranks of inferred template counts. In a later analysis, generation probabilities were computed with a VDJ recombination model fitted to out-of-frame rearrangements, and the resulting probabilities were checked against IGoR. In a later analysis, TCR-TCR, TCR-HLA and TCR-CMV co-occurrence was scored with hypergeometric tests, and a repertoire-size bias correction was applied to TCR pairs. To estimate false discovery rates, a later analysis permuted the HLA or CMV assignments 20 times. In a later analysis, co-occurring TCRs were grouped with DBSCAN, and TCRdist sequence similarity was added when clustering was performed within HLA-allele-positive subsets. For co-occurrence clustering, repertoires with fewer than 30,000 or more than 120,000 public chains were excluded, along with four to six repertoires with anomalous nucleotide sharing. TCRdb took this table from immuneACCESS and kept in-frame rearrangements with V and J called. Such tables lack part of the clones; where checked against another copy, unresolved V genes explain under half of the gap, and the rest is unexplained. D and trimming were read from the DNA, whereas the V and J calls and clone size are those reported in that table. Counted in this sample were some 120,000 clones; about 74% of them appeared once. Roughly 4% of the sample is held by the ten biggest clonotypes.

Counted from cysteine to phenylalanine, this CDR3 has 16 amino acids. Kept here is only the CDR3 DNA, which spans 48 bases and is read in frame from base 1. The V and J ends are trimmed by 2 bases and 1 base, leaving 12 bases between them. CDR1 and CDR2 were assigned from the germline V gene as ENHRY and SYGVKD. Findings and caveats that apply to the study as a whole: In an earlier analysis of some 540 of the donors, most TCR beta V segments appeared in productive rearrangements about 87% or about 30% of the time, broadly matching IMGT annotations. Three of the identified cytomegalovirus-associated TCR beta chains were confirmed in vitro to be specific for cytomegalovirus antigens. In a later analysis, TCR association rates were found to vary across HLA loci, with the most associated TCRs seen for DRB1 alleles and the fewest for HLA-C alleles. In a later analysis, most CMV-associated TCR beta chains were found to appear HLA-restricted, with HLA associations seemingly driven largely by CMV exposure. The classifier was reported to diagnose cytomegalovirus status with high specificity and sensitivity in both the original and validation cohorts. Some IMGT-functional V segments, including TRBV6-2 and TRBV6-3, could not be told apart with the 87-base-pair reads, so those segments were excluded. About 17 rarely observed V segments, including chromosome 9 orphons, were excluded from the earlier analysis of approximately 500 of the donors because counts were too low. A cluster of highly shared sequence variants was judged likely to be a technical artifact of the sequencing pipeline. The presence/absence analyses assumed that sequencing depth was roughly uniform across donors, and that assumption may not be true. Strong co-occurrence of HLA alleles, especially DR and DQ, made assigning TCR associations to individual alleles difficult. A further reported finding was that TCR beta sequences accurately predicted the HLA-A and HLA-B alleles for most subjects in the first cohort. In a later analysis, HLA-associated TCR beta chains were found to be more clonally expanded and to have lower generation probabilities than equally common non-associated chains. A later analysis reported that several top co-occurrence clusters appeared linked to parvovirus B19, influenza, CMV and Epstein-Barr virus. CMV serostatus was the only immune exposure information available for the cohort. While some public TCRs were present in many individuals, most TCR sequences turned up only very rarely across donors. A total of roughly 160 TCR beta chains were listed by the study as associated with cytomegalovirus. The authors suggested that the approach could potentially be generalized to other disease states and immunological phenotypes. Compared with the approximately 600-donor mean, donors in an Asian-associated ancestry cluster had fewer N-insertions in productive TCRs, according to a later genetic analysis. At a false discovery rate of 0.05, a later analysis linked about 16,000 TCR beta sequences to specific HLA alleles. Because some donors lacked HLA typing at each locus, the association tests relied only on the typed subset. An association between a missense DCLRE1C variant and V-gene and J-gene trimming of TCR beta chains was found in a later genetic analysis and replicated in an independent cohort. Linkage disequilibrium might explain the correlated functional status among segregating V segments, but an unknown experimental factor could not be ruled out. In this cohort, only TCR beta chains were sequenced, and detectable features were limited by the absence of alpha or paired-chain data.

The cohort comprised approximately 700 healthy bone marrow donors. At the time of sampling, every cohort member was nominally healthy, though immune exposures that went unrecorded were likely present. The donor was CMV seropositive and was included in the group of 270 or so seropositive cohort members. A peripheral blood sample was provided by each donor, and peripheral blood mononuclear cells were used for TCR beta sequencing. The Qiagen DNeasy Blood Extraction Kit was used to extract genomic DNA from the blood cell samples. This clone has just one count. It has no known antigen specificity. No much larger clonotype is one base removed from it; base qualities were not supplied.

This clonotype was obtained from a woman aged 45-65 years in good health and CMV-seropositive. Sequenced sample: PBMCs. Recombination connected TRBV10-3 to TRBJ1-5; confidence is insufficient to name the D gene. The CDR3 sequence is CAISERSGDSNQPQHF. In nucleotides, the sequence is TGTGCCATCAGTGAGCGATCAGGTGACAGCAATCAGCCCCAGCATTTT.